This passage covers 24 T cell receptor beta chains from one sample sequenced in a study of PD-L1 blockade in urothelial cancer. Time point specified: pretreatment peripheral blood. Only in-frame clones appear in the TCRdb table, and some are missing; sequencing was by immunoSEQ multiplex PCR. Among about 130,000 clones listed, approximately 88% were seen once. The starting material was PBMCs, obtained around atezolizumab (anti-PD-L1) treatment. The receptor set was obtained from a man over 45 with urothelial cancer.

This clone was detected once. The sample contains more than one DNA sequence encoding this CDR3. CDR3 protein: CASRGTGTYEQYF. For the CDR3, the DNA is TGTGCCAGCAGGGGGACAGGGACCTACGAGCAGTACTTC. This rearrangement joins TRBV28 to TRBJ2-7; 9 bases map to TRBD1. Germline-derived CDR1 and CDR2 are MDHEN and SYDVKM. This CDR3 is 13 amino acids long. The V segment lost 6 bases and the J segment 2 bases; nucleotides outside the gene matches: 2.

The genes are TRBV25-1 and TRBJ2-3, with TRBD2 matching over 9 bases. This CDR3 comprises 14 residues. From germline, CDR1 is MGHDK and CDR2 SYGVNS. After removal of 6 bases from V and 2 bases from J, the junction contained 3 bases not matched to a gene. The CDR3 loop reads CASSASGNTDTQYF. CDR3 DNA: TGTGCCAGCAGCGCTAGCGGGAACACAGATACGCAGTATTTT.

The genes are TRBV9 and TRBJ2-2; perhaps TRBD1 as D (5 bases). CDR1 is SGDLS, CDR2 YYNGEE, per germline. The CDR3 sequence is 15 residues long. Trimming stripped 1 base from V and 5 bases from J, with 12 bases between. Here the CDR3 reads CASSVSPRQTGELFF. CDR3 nucleotides: TGTGCCAGCAGCGTATCCCCAAGACAGACCGGGGAGCTGTTTTTT.

This clone was detected a few times. For the CDR3, the DNA is TGTGCCAGTAGTATGGTGGGGCGCGGCGGCTACACCTTC. It encodes CASSMVGRGGYTF. The chain uses TRBV19 and TRBJ1-2; weak D call: TRBD1 (5 bases). Germline lookup yields CDR1 LNHDA and CDR2 SQIVND (reference sequence). The CDR3 loop spans 13 amino acids. V lost 3 bases and J lost 8, with 13 bases in between.

This clone was counted once. This chain uses TRBV5-1 with TRBJ1-5; 9 nucleotides line up with TRBD1. The CDR3 runs to 14 residues. Germline loops: CDR1 SGHRS, CDR2 YFSETQ. The ends lost 4 bases at V and 5 bases at J; junction bases unmatched: 4. CDR3: CASSPQGADQPQHF. In DNA, the CDR3 is TGCGCCAGCAGCCCACAGGGGGCTGATCAGCCCCAGCATTTT.

In this sample, this clone turned up a few times. The chain has TRBV5-4 and TRBJ2-7; TRBD1 aligns across 9 bases. J was trimmed by 7 bases and V by 4 bases; bases with no gene match: 12. CDR3 length: 15 residues. From germline, CDR1 is SGHNT and CDR2 YYREEE (reference sequence). The CDR3 is CASSPGGTGSREQYF. The CDR3 nucleotides are TGTGCCAGCAGCCCCGGGGGGACAGGGTCGAGGGAGCAGTACTTC.

The CDR3 loop is CAWSGAGLRQPQHF. CDR3 coding DNA: TGTGCCTGGAGTGGGGCCGGTCTGCGTCAGCCCCAGCATTTT. The chain carries TRBV30 and TRBJ1-5; unclear D gene. V was cut by 1 base and J by 6 bases, with 13 bases left in between. CDR1 and CDR2 from the germline V gene are GTSNPN and SVGIG (reference sequence). The CDR3 extends over 14 amino acids.

The chain couples TRBV28 to TRBJ1-2; 11 positions agree with TRBD1. V was clipped by 7 bases and J by 3 bases; unmatched bases: 7. Germline CDR1 is MDHEN and CDR2 is SYDVKM. The CDR3 has 15 amino acids. CDR3 region: CASTYRDRGYYGYTF. The CDR3 DNA is TGTGCCAGCACATACCGGGACAGGGGGTACTATGGCTACACCTTC.

This chain connects TRBV27 to TRBJ2-1; no reliable D call. The V gene lost 5 bases and the J gene lost 4 bases, with 12 bases spanning the gap. Germline CDR1 is MNHEY and CDR2 is SMNVEV (reference sequence). The CDR3 totals 14 residues. For the CDR3, the DNA is TGTGCCAGCAGTCCTCACATCCGATACAATGAGCAGTTCTTC. Translated, it gives CASSPHIRYNEQFF.

The table lists this clone with a few counts. The J gene is TRBJ2-7, the V gene TRBV7-9; maybe TRBD1 (7 bases). V dropped 5 bases and J dropped 7 bases, with 30 bases sitting between them. Germline V gene lookup returns CDR1 SEHNR and CDR2 FQNEAQ (reference sequence). This CDR3 region has 18 residues. The CDR3 sequence is CASSTRDSTHLLEGEQYF. The CDR3 nucleotides read TGTGCCAGCAGCACCCGGGACAGCACACATCTCTTGGAGGGTGAGCAGTACTTC.

This clone has just one count. The CDR3 region is CASSPPDGIGELFF. CDR3 coding DNA: TGTGCCAGCAGCCCACCCGACGGGATCGGGGAGCTGTTTTTT. This chain joins TRBV5-4 and TRBJ2-2; possibly TRBD2 for D (5 bases). The V gene lost 4 bases and the J gene lost 7 bases, with 14 bases spanning the gap. The CDR3 sequence is 14 residues long. CDR1 is SGHNT and CDR2 is YYREEE in the germline V gene (reference sequence).

This chain connects TRBV28 to TRBJ2-2, with 7 bases lining up with TRBD2. The CDR3 sequence is 14 residues long. Germline V gene lookup returns CDR1 MDHEN and CDR2 SYDVKM. V shed 5 bases, J shed 4 bases, and the junction held 4 bases outside the gene matches. The CDR3 sequence: CASSSWTSTGELFF. The CDR3 DNA reads as TGTGCCAGCAGTAGCTGGACTAGCACCGGGGAGCTGTTTTTT.

This clone was seen more than once but under ten times. The chain combines TRBV7-9 with TRBJ2-7, with 9 bases identical to TRBD2. The CDR3 is 18 residues long. In germline, CDR1 is SEHNR, CDR2 FQNEAQ (reference sequence). Unmatched junction bases numbered 14, after V lost 4 bases and J lost 1 base. Here the CDR3 DNA reads TGTGCCAGCAGCTCCGCAGGAGCGGGAGGCCCCCTTTCCTACGAGCAGTACTTC. It is translated as CASSSAGAGGPLSYEQYF.

The J gene is TRBJ2-7, the V gene TRBV7-6, with D perhaps matching TRBD1 (5 bases). The CDR3 length is 14 residues. Germline CDR1 and CDR2: SGHVS and FNYEAQ. The V end was cut by 5 bases, the J end by 2 bases, with 13 bases between. The CDR3 DNA follows: TGTGCCAGCAGCCTTGCGGACAACACCTACGAGCAGTACTTC. Amino acid sequence: CASSLADNTYEQYF. The complete variable domain, with remaining parts taken from reference TRBV7-6 and TRBJ2-7, reads GAGVSQSPRYKVTKRGQDVALRCDPISGHVSLYWYRQALGQGPEFLTYFNYEAQQDKSGLPNDRFSAERPEGSISTLTIQRTEQRDSAMYRCASSLADNTYEQYFGPGTRLTVT.

The genes are TRBV11-1 and TRBJ2-1, with 11 bases lining up with TRBD2. The CDR3 covers 15 residues. V lost 2 bases, J lost 6 bases, and 3 bases stayed unmatched. Germline assignment: CDR1 SGHAT and CDR2 FQDESV (reference sequence). This CDR3 is CASSLLTSGANEQFF. Written as DNA, the CDR3 is TGTGCCAGCAGCTTACTGACTAGCGGGGCCAATGAGCAGTTCTTC.

The V gene is TRBV19, the J gene TRBJ1-6; maybe TRBD1 (5 bases). CDR1 is LNHDA and CDR2 is SQIVND in the germline V gene (reference sequence). Trimming left V 9 bases short and J 1 base short, with 7 bases between. This CDR3 spans 13 amino acids. DNA for the CDR3: TGTGCCAGCCAGGGTTCCTATAATTCACCCCTCCACTTT. Amino acids: CASQGSYNSPLHF.

CDR3 region: CASSVGSGGNTIYF. The CDR3 coding sequence is TGTGCCAGCAGCGTAGGGTCAGGGGGAAACACCATATATTTT. The chain links TRBV9 to TRBJ1-3; tentative D call: TRBD1 (5 bases). The CDR3 extends over 14 amino acids. The germline V gene encodes CDR1 SGDLS and CDR2 YYNGEE. V was pared by 0 bases and J by 4 bases, with 8 bases between. Combining the CDR3 with reference TRBV9 and TRBJ1-3 gives the whole variable domain DSGVTQTPKHLITATGQRVTLRCSPRSGDLSVYWYQQSLDQGLQFLIQYYNGEERAKGNILERFSAQQFPDLHSELNLSSLELGDSALYFCASSVGSGGNTIYFGEGSWLTVV.

The chain's CDR3 is CAISGTGDVSGANVLTF. CDR3 bases: TGTGCCATCAGTGGCACAGGGGATGTCTCTGGGGCCAACGTCCTGACTTTC. This chain uses TRBV10-3 with TRBJ2-6, with 7 bases lining up with TRBD1. CDR3 size: 17 residues. CDR1 is ENHRY, CDR2 SYGVKD, per germline. Trimming removed 4 bases from V and 0 bases from J; junction bases left unmatched: 6.

The chain has TRBV7-9 and TRBJ1-5, with TRBD1 matching over 9 bases. From germline, CDR1 is SEHNR and CDR2 FQNEAQ (reference sequence). The CDR3 loop spans 14 amino acids. Germline trimming cut 4 bases from V and 6 bases from J; bases unmatched to any gene: 4. In DNA, the CDR3 is TGTGCCAGCAGCTCGGGGACAGGGTTTCAGCCCCAGCATTTT. It codes for CASSSGTGFQPQHF.

This chain joins TRBV28 and TRBJ1-1; D is possibly TRBD1 (5 bases). Trimming cost V 3 bases and J 0 bases, with 8 bases left between them. Germline V gene lookup returns CDR1 MDHEN and CDR2 SYDVKM. The CDR3 runs to 14 residues. The CDR3: CASSFRGLNTEAFF. The DNA for the CDR3 is TGTGCCAGCAGTTTTCGGGGGTTGAACACTGAAGCTTTCTTT.

For the CDR3, the DNA is TGTGCCAGCAGCTTGAGCGCCACCGGGACTGAAGCTTTCTTT. Protein sequence: CASSLSATGTEAFF. This sequence joins TRBV5-5 and TRBJ1-1; D ambiguous. Germline lookup yields CDR1 SGHKS and CDR2 YYEKEE (reference sequence). Trimming removed 1 base from V and 5 bases from J, with 12 bases in between. The CDR3 contains 14 residues.

The gene calls are TRBV2 and TRBJ2-3; maybe TRBD2 (6 bases). V was cut by 5 bases and J by 6 bases, with 9 bases left in between. From germline, CDR1 is SNHLY and CDR2 FYNNEI. The CDR3 is 12 amino acids. CDR3 protein: CASSMAGDTQYF. Written as DNA, the CDR3 is TGTGCCAGCAGTATGGCGGGGGATACGCAGTATTTT.

The V gene is TRBV30, the J gene TRBJ2-4; D might be TRBD1 (6 bases). CDR3 length equals 18 residues. CDR1 and CDR2 from the germline V gene are GTSNPN and SVGIG (reference sequence). Trimming stripped 2 bases from V and 2 bases from J, with 22 bases between. CDR3 loop: CAWSKALQGWGSKNIQYF. CDR3 coding DNA: TGTGCCTGGAGTAAAGCGTTACAGGGATGGGGGTCCAAAAACATTCAGTACTTC.

In DNA form, the CDR3 reads TGCGCCAGCAGCTTGCCGGGGGGAAAGAACACTGAAGCTTTCTTT. Translation: CASSLPGGKNTEAFF. The rearrangement uses TRBV5-1 and TRBJ1-1; weak D call: TRBD1 (5 bases). The CDR3 extends over 15 amino acids. Germline CDR1 is SGHRS and CDR2 is YFSETQ. Trimming removed 1 base from V and 1 base from J, with 11 bases in between.